The source of this TCR beta chain is a study of CD8 T cells in Susac syndrome (dated by TCRdb to between 2018 and 2021). Regarding the research as a whole: Repertoire sequencing was used to test whether CD8+ T cell activation and differentiation in Susac syndrome was antigen driven. CD8+ T cell repertoire clonality was compared between some 12 healthy donors, approximately 14 Susac syndrome patients and 15 multiple sclerosis patients. What the work shows at the level of the full study, not this receptor alone: The number of individuals in the TCR sequencing and HLA analysis was recognized as being relatively small.

High-throughput TCR beta sequencing profiled peripheral blood CD8+ and CD4+ T cells from healthy donors, Susac syndrome patients and multiple sclerosis patients. Healthy donors were age- and sex-matched controls. Bulk CD8+ and CD4+ T cells were purified by magnetic negative isolation, while CD8+ TEMRA cells were enriched using FACS. Blood was collected in EDTA tubes and processed within 24 hours, with PBMCs isolated through density gradient centrifugation. PBMCs intended for TCR sequencing were cryopreserved in liquid nitrogen and thawed later in a water bath at 37 degrees C. The sorted or isolated CD4+, CD8+ and CD8+ TEMRA cells had a purity of 90% or higher. RNA was extracted using the RNeasy kit, and about 0.5 to 1 microgram was reverse transcribed with random hexamers. TCR beta CDR3 regions were amplified with the immunoSEQ multiplex PCR assay covering 54 Vbeta and 13 Jbeta segments. Bias from PCR amplification was corrected by using a synthetic template baseline for primer optimization and for computational correction. As for the authors' bioinformatics: Reads were annotated to V, D and J genes per IMGT and analyzed with immunoSEQ Analyzer, keeping only productive sequences. Clonality was calculated as one minus the Shannon entropy normalized by log2 of the number of productive unique sequences. For each patient and control, public and private clones were evaluated within the 100 most prevalent clones. Clones were defined as Susac-specific if absent from the healthy and MS cohorts, from 1052 published viral clones and from other ImmuneACCESS disease sequences. TCRdb trimmed public reads at Q25 via fastp, called clones via MiXCR and kept in-frame beta chains. Rows merge per CDR3 protein into single entries with the most common DNA and genes. For this entry, the V and J calls and clone size follow TCRdb and not the study's own pipeline. Within this sample are approximately 26,000 distinct CDR3 sequences, with around 94% of them counted one time only. Roughly 0.28% of the sample rests with the top ten.

Points on this clonotype: Its specific antigen is unknown. Within one base of it there is no much larger clone, and no base qualities were kept.

Measured from the cysteine to the phenylalanine, the CDR3 is 12 residues long. Of all the DNA, just the CDR3 is kept, 36 bases in frame from base 1. V loses 2 bases of germline sequence and J loses 9 bases, and the interval between the two ends is 8 bases. The sequenced material came from CD8+ T cells from PBMCs. This sequence originates from a human donor in good health. The chain is made from TRBV12-3 or TRBV12-4 and TRBJ2-1; the D gene assignment is ambiguous. The encoded CDR3 is CASSLSSFEQFF. The nucleotides read TGTGCCAGCAGTTTATCATCATTTGAGCAGTTCTTC.